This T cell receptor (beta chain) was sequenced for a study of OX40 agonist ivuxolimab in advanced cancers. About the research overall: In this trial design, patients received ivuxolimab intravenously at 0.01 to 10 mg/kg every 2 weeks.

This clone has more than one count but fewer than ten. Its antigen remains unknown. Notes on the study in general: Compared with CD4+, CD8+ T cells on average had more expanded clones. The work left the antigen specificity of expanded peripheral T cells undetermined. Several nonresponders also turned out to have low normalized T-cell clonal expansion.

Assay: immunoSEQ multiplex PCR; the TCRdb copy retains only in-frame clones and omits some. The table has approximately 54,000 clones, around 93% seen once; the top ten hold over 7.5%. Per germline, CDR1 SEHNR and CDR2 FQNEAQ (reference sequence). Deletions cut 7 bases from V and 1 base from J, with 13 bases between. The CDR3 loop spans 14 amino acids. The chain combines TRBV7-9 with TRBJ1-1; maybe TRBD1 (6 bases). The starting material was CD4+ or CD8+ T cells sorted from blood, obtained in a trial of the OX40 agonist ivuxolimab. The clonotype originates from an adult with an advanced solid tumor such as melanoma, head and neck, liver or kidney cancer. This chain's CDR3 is CASIHRERNTEAFF. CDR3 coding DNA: TGTGCCAGCATACACAGGGAAAGGAACACTGAAGCTTTCTTT.